This paragraph reports one T cell receptor beta chain. The antigen remains undetermined. V was trimmed by 5 bases and J by 2 bases, leaving 17 bases between them. CDR3 length: 16 residues. Per germline, CDR1 MNHEY and CDR2 SVGEGT. The record originates from a study of response to subunit inactivated influenza vaccine. TCRdb reprocessed the RT-PCR reads with MiXCR, giving one entry per CDR3 protein. This table has 450,000 to 600,000 distinct CDR3 sequences, around 8% appearing once. Findings of the study overall: Seasonal influenza vaccination, on each occasion, was suggested by the authors to recruit few new T cells.

The sequencing used PBMCs from blood, collected approximately 25 months after vaccination. The TCR sequence derives from a man between 50 and 75 years old who received an inactivated influenza vaccine. V usage is TRBV6-2 or TRBV6-3 and J usage is TRBJ2-3, with D possibly matching TRBD1 (5 bases). This CDR3 is CASSPLTVRTTDTQYF. The CDR3 DNA reads TGTGCCAGCAGTCCCCTGACAGTCCGTACCACAGATACGCAGTATTTT.